Described below is a single TCR beta chain sequence and its context. The data belong to a study of PD-L1 blockade in urothelial cancer. As for time point: peripheral blood 6 weeks after treatment start. Profiling relied on immunoSEQ multiplex PCR, and the TCRdb table lists in-frame clones only, not all of them. This table holds around 19,000 clones, under 85% found once. The CDR3 is made up of 16 amino acids. Trimming removed 0 bases from V and 3 bases from J, with 15 bases in between. CDR1 is SGHTA, CDR2 FQGNSA, per germline. Here the sequenced sample was PBMCs, taken around atezolizumab (anti-PD-L1) treatment. This clonotype was obtained from a man aged 50-59 years with urothelial cancer. The chain uses TRBV7-2 and TRBJ2-7, with D perhaps TRBD2 (6 bases). The CDR3 loop is CASSLASASARYEQYF. CDR3 DNA: TGTGCCAGCAGCTTAGCATCAGCTAGCGCACGCTACGAGCAGTACTTC.